These 27 T cell receptor beta chains were all obtained from the same sample, sequenced in a study of a mutant IDH1 vaccine in newly diagnosed glioma. The time point: baseline, week 1 (first vaccination visit). Stated treatment: pre-vaccination baseline after standard-of-care therapy. The method was immunoSEQ multiplex PCR; TCRdb's version includes in-frame clones alone and lacks a portion of them. The sample has about 92,000 clones, 80% to 90% seen once; the top ten hold roughly 7.1%. The source material was PBMCs, sampled from a glioma patient treated with radiotherapy, temozolomide or both. These receptors were collected from a woman between 45 and 65 years old with glioma.

This chain joins TRBV27 and TRBJ1-1, with D possibly matching TRBD1 (6 bases). The CDR3 spans 14 residues. Germline V lookup: CDR1 MNHEY, CDR2 SMNVEV (reference sequence). V lost 6 bases and J lost 7, with 18 bases in between. In DNA form, the CDR3 reads TGTGCCAGCAGACTGACGACAGGCCCAAATGAAGCTTTCTTT. Its translation is CASRLTTGPNEAFF.

The V call is TRBV4-1, the J call TRBJ2-5, with D perhaps TRBD1 (5 bases). The length of the CDR3 is 15 residues. CDR1 and CDR2 (germline): MGHRA, YSYEKL. Trimming shortened V by 4 bases and J by 2 bases, and 14 bases separated the two germline ends. The CDR3: CASSLQPRQQETQYF. The CDR3 DNA follows: TGCGCCAGCAGCCTCCAGCCGAGACAGCAAGAGACCCAGTACTTC.

This chain connects TRBV19 to TRBJ1-5; D unresolved. V lost 1 base and J lost 7, with 8 bases in between. Per the germline V gene, CDR1 is LNHDA and CDR2 is SQIVND (reference sequence). This CDR3 comprises 13 residues. CDR3 residues: CASSIARTQPQHF. The DNA of the CDR3 is TGTGCCAGTAGTATAGCCCGAACCCAGCCCCAGCATTTT. Together with reference TRBV19 and TRBJ1-5, the CDR3 gives the full variable domain: DGGITQSPKYLFRKEGQNVTLSCEQNLNHDAMYWYRQDPGQGLRLIYYSQIVNDFQKGDIAEGYSVSREKKESFPLTVTSAQKNPTAFYLCASSIARTQPQHFGDGTRLSIL.

The CDR3 reads CASSPPWTGGGDTEAFF. CDR3 nucleotide sequence: TGTGCCAGCTCACCACCGTGGACAGGAGGGGGGGACACTGAAGCTTTCTTT. The V and J genes are TRBV18 and TRBJ1-1; 7 positions match TRBD1. The germline V gene has CDR1 KGHSH and CDR2 LQKENI. Germline trimming cut 0 bases from V and 3 bases from J; bases unmatched to any gene: 10. CDR3 length: 17 residues.

The chain joins TRBV7-9 to TRBJ1-1, with unresolved D. V dropped 5 bases and J dropped 1 base, with 8 bases sitting between them. Germline values: CDR1 SEHNR, CDR2 FQNEAQ (reference sequence). CDR3 length equals 13 residues. The DNA of the CDR3 is TGTGCCAGCAGCGCGGGCAGGAACACTGAAGCTTTCTTT. Encoded protein: CASSAGRNTEAFF.

This chain links TRBV29-1 with TRBJ2-3; possibly TRBD1 or TRBD2 for D (5 bases each). From germline, CDR1 is SQVTM and CDR2 ANQGSEA. The length of the CDR3 is 14 residues. With 4 bases removed from V and 2 bases from J, the gap between germline ends came to 13 bases. The DNA for the CDR3 is TGCAGCGTTGCCTCGTTGGGGACCACAGATACGCAGTATTTT. This translates into CSVASLGTTDTQYF.

CDR3 nucleotides: TGTGCCAGCAGCTTCGGCGGGTACGGAAACACCATATATTTT. This sequence encodes CASSFGGYGNTIYF. This rearrangement joins TRBV25-1 to TRBJ1-3; no firm D call. Trimming shortened V by 6 bases and J by 4 bases, and 13 bases separated the two germline ends. The CDR3 extends over 14 amino acids. Germline V gene data show CDR1 as MGHDK and CDR2 as SYGVNS. Full variable domain (outside the CDR3, taken from reference TRBV25-1 and TRBJ1-3): EADIYQTPRYLVIGTGKKITLECSQTMGHDKMYWYQQDPGMELHLIHYSYGVNSTEKGDLSSESTVSRIRTEHFPLTLESARPSHTSQYLCASSFGGYGNTIYFGEGSWLTVV.

The chain carries TRBV29-1 and TRBJ2-2; D gene uncertain. The CDR3 has 12 amino acids. The ends were cut back, 6 bases at V and 4 bases at J, with 9 bases in the middle. CDR1 and CDR2 from the germline V gene are SQVTM and ANQGSEA. The CDR3 sequence is CSVSALTGELFF. CDR3 DNA sequence: TGCAGCGTCTCAGCCCTCACCGGGGAGCTGTTTTTT.

J is TRBJ2-5 and V is TRBV4-1, with 7 nucleotides matching TRBD1. This CDR3 is built from 15 residues. V lost 4 bases and J lost 5; bases outside the gene matches: 10. Looked up from germline, CDR1 is MGHRA and CDR2 is YSYEKL. CDR3 sequence reads: CASSLETGPGETQYF. CDR3 DNA: TGCGCCAGCAGCCTTGAGACAGGGCCCGGGGAGACCCAGTACTTC.

J is TRBJ2-5 and V is TRBV14, with D unresolved. Trimming pared 3 bases from V and 5 bases from J, leaving 4 bases between. The CDR3 sequence is 11 residues long. Germline lookup yields CDR1 SGHDN and CDR2 FVKESK. Here the CDR3 reads CASSHSETQYF. CDR3 sequence (DNA): TGTGCCAGCAGCCATAGTGAGACCCAGTACTTC.

The genes are TRBV30 and TRBJ1-1; possible D gene TRBD1, 5 bases. The V gene lost 2 bases and the J gene lost 0 bases, with 19 bases spanning the gap. Germline V CDR1 and CDR2: GTSNPN, SVGIG (reference sequence). The CDR3 totals 17 residues. CDR3 in amino acids: CAWSHPFGTELNTEAFF. CDR3 coding DNA: TGTGCCTGGAGTCATCCTTTTGGGACGGAGTTGAACACTGAAGCTTTCTTT.

The chain has TRBV10-3 and TRBJ2-2, with TRBD2 identical over 7 bases. J gave up 1 base and V 6 bases, and 11 bases lay outside the gene matches. Germline V lookup: CDR1 ENHRY, CDR2 SYGVKD. The CDR3 extends over 17 amino acids. Here the CDR3 reads CAISAQPGLQNTGELFF. In DNA form, the CDR3 reads TGTGCCATCAGCGCGCAACCGGGACTACAGAACACCGGGGAGCTGTTTTTT.

The chain uses TRBV6-6 and TRBJ1-1; D gene uncertain. The germline CDR1 and CDR2 sequences are MNHNY and SVGAGI (reference sequence). Trimming left V 2 bases short and J 1 base short, with 8 bases between. The CDR3 covers 14 residues. The CDR3 DNA follows: TGTGCCAGCAGTTACGTCAGGCGGAACACTGAAGCTTTCTTT. It codes for CASSYVRRNTEAFF.

The gene calls are TRBV28 and TRBJ1-6; D unclear. Germline V CDR1 and CDR2: MDHEN, SYDVKM. CDR3 size: 10 residues. Trimming shortened V by 7 bases and J by 10 bases, and 5 bases separated the two germline ends. CDR3 sequence: CASNGSPLHF. Written as DNA, the CDR3 is TGTGCCAGCAACGGCTCACCCCTCCACTTT.

The rearrangement uses TRBV9 and TRBJ2-5, with unresolved D. Trimming stripped 0 bases from V and 1 base from J, with 10 bases between. CDR1 is SGDLS and CDR2 is YYNGEE in the germline V gene. The CDR3 has 15 amino acids. In DNA form, the CDR3 reads TGTGCCAGCAGCGTAGGTTCCATTGGCCAAGAGACCCAGTACTTC. As protein: CASSVGSIGQETQYF.

This rearrangement joins TRBV7-6 to TRBJ2-2; a possible D gene is TRBD1 (5 bases). The V gene lost 5 bases and the J gene lost 0 bases, with 10 bases spanning the gap. This CDR3 comprises 15 residues. Germline CDR1 reads SGHVS; CDR2 reads FNYEAQ. The DNA for the CDR3 is TGTGCCAGCAGCGGGGCATTCGCGAACACCGGGGAGCTGTTTTTT. Its protein is CASSGAFANTGELFF.

The chain combines TRBV2 with TRBJ1-1, with 7 bases lining up with TRBD1. V trimming: 11 bases; J trimming: 0 bases; junction bases outside the gene matches: 6. Looked up from germline, CDR1 is SNHLY and CDR2 is FYNNEI. The CDR3 is 13 amino acids. The DNA for the CDR3 is TGTGCCGGAGAGGGACAGCTGAACACTGAAGCTTTCTTT. Its translation is CAGEGQLNTEAFF.

A single count supports this clone. The gene calls are TRBV5-4 and TRBJ2-5, with 7 positions matching TRBD2. The CDR3 consists of 16 residues. CDR1 is SGHNT, CDR2 YYREEE, per germline (reference sequence). Unmatched junction bases numbered 15, after V lost 5 bases and J lost 5 bases. Here the CDR3 reads CASRPRGGLGEETQYF. The DNA of the CDR3 is TGTGCCAGCAGGCCTCGGGGAGGGCTAGGTGAGGAGACCCAGTACTTC. The full variable domain, in which reference TRBV5-4 and TRBJ2-5 provide the parts outside the CDR3, is ETGVTQSPTHLIKTRGQQVTLRCSSQSGHNTVSWYQQALGQGPQFIFQYYREEENGRGNFPPRFSGLQFPNYSSELNVNALELDDSALYLCASRPRGGLGEETQYFGPGTRLLVL.

The V call is TRBV21-1, the J call TRBJ1-6. TRBV21-1 is given as a pseudogene. The CDR3 loop spans 22 amino acids. The DNA for the CDR3 is TGTGCCAGCAGCAAAAATAAGGAGACGGTCAGAGTCCAAGGAATCACCCATTCACCCCTCCACTTT. It translates to CASSKNKETVRVQGITHSPLHF.

The chain recombines TRBV6-6 with TRBJ2-5; weak D call: TRBD2 (5 bases). Trimming shortened V by 5 bases and J by 1 base, and 14 bases separated the two germline ends. Germline lookup yields CDR1 MNHNY and CDR2 SVGAGI (reference sequence). The CDR3 extends over 15 amino acids. CDR3 loop: CASSHLRGSQETQYF. The DNA for the CDR3 is TGTGCCAGCAGTCACCTGAGAGGGTCCCAAGAGACCCAGTACTTC.

The rearrangement joins TRBV5-4 to TRBJ1-1; no definite D call. The CDR3 sequence is 11 residues long. CDR1 SGHNT and CDR2 YYREEE come from the germline V gene (reference sequence). V shed 5 bases and J shed 3 bases, with 5 bases lying between them. The CDR3: CASSLDTEAFF. For the CDR3, the DNA is TGTGCCAGCAGTCTTGACACTGAAGCTTTCTTT.

The gene calls are TRBV4-1 and TRBJ1-5, with no clear D. Germline CDR1 MGHRA, CDR2 YSYEKL. The length of the CDR3 is 13 residues. V was trimmed by 1 base and J by 4 bases, leaving 5 bases between them. The CDR3 reads CASSQGQNQPQHF. Written as DNA, the CDR3 is TGCGCCAGCAGCCAAGGCCAGAATCAGCCCCAGCATTTT.

The gene calls are TRBV29-1 and TRBJ1-1; D call uncertain. The germline CDR1 and CDR2 sequences are SQVTM and ANQGSEA. V gave up 1 base and J gave up 0 bases, with 9 bases separating them. The CDR3 has 14 amino acids. The CDR3 protein is CSVEVGYLNTEAFF. The DNA of the CDR3 is TGCAGCGTTGAAGTAGGTTACCTGAACACTGAAGCTTTCTTT.

The chain couples TRBV9 to TRBJ2-7, with a possible D match to TRBD1 (6 bases). V was cut by 5 bases and J by 6 bases, with 18 bases left in between. The CDR3 loop spans 14 amino acids. Germline V lookup: CDR1 SGDLS, CDR2 YYNGEE. Here the CDR3 reads CASSENPTGPEQYF. Written as DNA, the CDR3 is TGTGCCAGCAGTGAGAACCCGACAGGCCCCGAGCAGTACTTC.

The table lists this clone with a few counts. Its ends do not fully match the called genes, so a read error is possible. The genes are TRBV19 and TRBJ1-1, with TRBD1 matching over 7 bases. Germline CDR1 LNHDA, CDR2 SQIVND (reference sequence). The length of the CDR3 is 13 residues. The CDR3 DNA is TGTGCCAGTAGTATAGACGGCCCCCCGACAGGGACCTTT. Encoded protein: CASSIDGPPTGTF.

The rearrangement joins TRBV10-3 to TRBJ2-5; 12 bases agree with TRBD2. This CDR3 contains 14 residues. CDR1 is ENHRY, CDR2 SYGVKD, per germline. Germline trimming cut 6 bases from V and 5 bases from J; bases unmatched to any gene: 4. CDR3 region: CAIRDGTSGETQYF. The CDR3 nucleotides are TGTGCCATCAGGGATGGGACTAGCGGGGAGACCCAGTACTTC.

The chain recombines TRBV10-3 with TRBJ1-1; D not resolved. Germline V gene data show CDR1 as ENHRY and CDR2 as SYGVKD. The CDR3 extends over 11 amino acids. V lost 10 bases to trimming and J lost 8 bases, with 14 bases between them. Here the CDR3 DNA reads TGTGCCAGCCGGACCGGACTCGAAGCTTTCTTT. It encodes CASRTGLEAFF.